This T cell receptor beta chain was sequenced in a study of blood T cell repertoires in COVID-19. Study at large: T cells, B-cell-depleted T cells, or PBMCs provided the cDNA or gDNA that served as material.

V was trimmed by 11 bases and J by 3 bases, leaving 13 bases between them. Germline loops: CDR1 SEHNR, CDR2 FQNEAQ (reference sequence). The CDR3 is 12 residues long. Authors' methods: Amplification of reference gene primers was used by the study to estimate nucleated cell counts. TCRdb's copy holds only in-frame clones and misses some; the assay was immunoSEQ multiplex PCR. The DNA gave D and trimming, while V, J and clone size come from that table. The data show 240,000 or so clones, around 87% seen once. Specimen: peripheral blood. This TCR derives from a young woman who had recovered from COVID-19. J is TRBJ1-1 and V is TRBV7-9, with TRBD1 as a possible D gene (6 bases). CDR3 sequence: CACYRADTEAFF. The CDR3 DNA sequence: TGTGCCTGTTACAGGGCGGACACTGAAGCTTTCTTT.